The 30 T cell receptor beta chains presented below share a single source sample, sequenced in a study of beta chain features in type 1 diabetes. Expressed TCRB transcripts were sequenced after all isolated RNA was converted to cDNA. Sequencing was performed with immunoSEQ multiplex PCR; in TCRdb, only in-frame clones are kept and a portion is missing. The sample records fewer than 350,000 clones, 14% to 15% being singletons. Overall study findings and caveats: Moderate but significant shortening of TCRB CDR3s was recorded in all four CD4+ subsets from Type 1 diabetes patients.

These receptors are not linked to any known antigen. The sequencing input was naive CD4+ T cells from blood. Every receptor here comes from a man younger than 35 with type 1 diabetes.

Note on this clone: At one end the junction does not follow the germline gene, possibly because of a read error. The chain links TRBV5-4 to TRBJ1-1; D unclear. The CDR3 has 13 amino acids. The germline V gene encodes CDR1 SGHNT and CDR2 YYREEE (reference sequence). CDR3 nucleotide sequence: TGTGCCAGCAGCTTGGCGCGGAACGCTGAAGCTTTCTTT. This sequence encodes CASSLARNAEAFF.

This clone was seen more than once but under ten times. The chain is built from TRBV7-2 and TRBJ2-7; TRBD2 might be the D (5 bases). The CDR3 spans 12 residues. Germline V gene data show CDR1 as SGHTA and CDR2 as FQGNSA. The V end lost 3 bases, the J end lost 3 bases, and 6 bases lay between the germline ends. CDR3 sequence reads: CASSFRDYEQYF. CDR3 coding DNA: TGTGCCAGCAGCTTTCGGGACTACGAGCAGTACTTC.

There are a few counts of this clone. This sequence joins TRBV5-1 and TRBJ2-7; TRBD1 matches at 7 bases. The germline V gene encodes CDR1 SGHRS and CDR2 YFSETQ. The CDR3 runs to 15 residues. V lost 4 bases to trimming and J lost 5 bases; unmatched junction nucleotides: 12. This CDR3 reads CASSARDSIWDEQYF. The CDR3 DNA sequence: TGCGCCAGCAGCGCCCGGGACAGCATTTGGGACGAGCAGTACTTC.

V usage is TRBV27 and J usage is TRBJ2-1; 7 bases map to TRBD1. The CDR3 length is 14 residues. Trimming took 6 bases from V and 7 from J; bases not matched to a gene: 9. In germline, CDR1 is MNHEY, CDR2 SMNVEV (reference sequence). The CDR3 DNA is TGTGCCAGCAGGAGGGGGACAGCTGGGAATGAGCAGTTCTTC. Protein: CASRRGTAGNEQFF.

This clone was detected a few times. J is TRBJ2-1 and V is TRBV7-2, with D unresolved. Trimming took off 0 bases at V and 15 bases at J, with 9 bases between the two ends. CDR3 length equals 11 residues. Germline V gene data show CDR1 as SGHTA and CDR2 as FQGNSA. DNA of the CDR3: TGTGCCAGCAGCTTAGCAGAGTTTCTGTTCTTC. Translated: CASSLAEFLFF.

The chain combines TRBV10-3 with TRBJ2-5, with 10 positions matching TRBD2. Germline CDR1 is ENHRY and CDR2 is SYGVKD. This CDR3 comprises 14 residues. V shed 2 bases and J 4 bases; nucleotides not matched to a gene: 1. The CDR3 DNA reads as TGTGCCATCAGTGAGGCTAGCGGGGGAGAGACCCAGTACTTC. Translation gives CAISEASGGETQYF.

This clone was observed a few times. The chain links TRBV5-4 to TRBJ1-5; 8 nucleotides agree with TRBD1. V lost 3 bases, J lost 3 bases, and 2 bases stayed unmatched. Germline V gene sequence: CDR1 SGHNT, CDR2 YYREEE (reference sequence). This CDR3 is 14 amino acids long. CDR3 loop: CASSSQGANQPQHF. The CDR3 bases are TGTGCCAGCAGCTCGCAGGGGGCCAATCAGCCCCAGCATTTT.

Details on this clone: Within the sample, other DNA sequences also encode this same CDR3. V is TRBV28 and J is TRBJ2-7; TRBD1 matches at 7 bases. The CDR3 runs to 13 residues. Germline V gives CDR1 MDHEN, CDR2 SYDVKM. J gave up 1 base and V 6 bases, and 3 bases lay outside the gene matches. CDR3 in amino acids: CASSSGQSYEQYF. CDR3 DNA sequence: TGTGCCAGCAGCTCGGGACAGTCCTACGAGCAGTACTTC.

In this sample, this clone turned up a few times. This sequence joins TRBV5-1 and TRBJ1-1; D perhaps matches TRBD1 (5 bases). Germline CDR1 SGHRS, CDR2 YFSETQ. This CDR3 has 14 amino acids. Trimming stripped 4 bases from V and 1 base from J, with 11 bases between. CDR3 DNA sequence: TGCGCCAGCAGCCCGCGGGGGAGGAACACTGAAGCTTTCTTT. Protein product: CASSPRGRNTEAFF.

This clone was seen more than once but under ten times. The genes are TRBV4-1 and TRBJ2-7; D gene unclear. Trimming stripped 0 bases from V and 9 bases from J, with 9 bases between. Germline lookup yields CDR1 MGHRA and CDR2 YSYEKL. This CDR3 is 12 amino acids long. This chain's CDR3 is CASSQEELSQYF. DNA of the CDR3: TGCGCCAGCAGCCAAGAAGAACTCTCGCAGTACTTC.

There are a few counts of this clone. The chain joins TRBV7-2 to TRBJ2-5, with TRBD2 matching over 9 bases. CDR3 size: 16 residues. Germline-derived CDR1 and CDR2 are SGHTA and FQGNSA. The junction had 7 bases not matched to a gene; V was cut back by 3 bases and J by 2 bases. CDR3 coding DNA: TGTGCCAGCAGCTTTCAGCGGGGGGATGTACAAGAGACCCAGTACTTC. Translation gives CASSFQRGDVQETQYF. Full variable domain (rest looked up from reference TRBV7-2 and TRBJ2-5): GAGVSQSPSNKVTEKGKDVELRCDPISGHTALYWYRQSLGQGLEFLIYFQGNSAPDKSGLPSDRFSAERTGGSVSTLTIQRTQQEDSAVYLCASSFQRGDVQETQYFGPGTRLLVL.

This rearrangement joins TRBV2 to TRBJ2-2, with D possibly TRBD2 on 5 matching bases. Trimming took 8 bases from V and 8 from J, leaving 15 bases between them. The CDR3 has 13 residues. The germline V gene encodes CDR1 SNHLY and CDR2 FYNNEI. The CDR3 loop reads CASGTSPGGELFF. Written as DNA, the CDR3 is TGTGCCAGCGGAACTAGTCCGGGTGGGGAGCTGTTTTTT.

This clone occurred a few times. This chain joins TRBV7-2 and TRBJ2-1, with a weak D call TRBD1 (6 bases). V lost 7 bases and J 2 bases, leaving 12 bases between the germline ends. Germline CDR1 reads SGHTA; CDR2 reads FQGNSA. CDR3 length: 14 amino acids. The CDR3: CASTWGPTYNEQFF. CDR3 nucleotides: TGTGCCAGCACCTGGGGGCCAACCTACAATGAGCAGTTCTTC.

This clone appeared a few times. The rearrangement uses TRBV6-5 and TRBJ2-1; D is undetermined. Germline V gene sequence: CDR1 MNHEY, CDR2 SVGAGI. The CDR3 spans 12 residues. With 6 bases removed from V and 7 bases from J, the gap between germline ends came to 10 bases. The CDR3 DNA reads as TGTGCCAGCAGGCAAAACAGTAATGAGCAGTTCTTC. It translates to CASRQNSNEQFF.

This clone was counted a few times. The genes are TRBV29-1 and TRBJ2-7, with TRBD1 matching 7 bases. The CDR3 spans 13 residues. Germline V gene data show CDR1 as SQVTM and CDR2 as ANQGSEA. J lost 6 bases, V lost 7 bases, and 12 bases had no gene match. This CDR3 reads CSALSRSGGEQYF. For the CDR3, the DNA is TGCAGCGCTCTCTCCCGTTCAGGGGGCGAGCAGTACTTC.

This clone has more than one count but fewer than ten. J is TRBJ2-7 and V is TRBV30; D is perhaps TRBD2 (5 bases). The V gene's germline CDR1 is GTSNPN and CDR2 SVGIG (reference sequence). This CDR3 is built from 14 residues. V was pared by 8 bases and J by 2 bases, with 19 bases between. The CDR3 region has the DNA TGTGCCGGAGGTGGACTTTCTCCTCCCTACGAGCAGTACTTC. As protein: CAGGGLSPPYEQYF.

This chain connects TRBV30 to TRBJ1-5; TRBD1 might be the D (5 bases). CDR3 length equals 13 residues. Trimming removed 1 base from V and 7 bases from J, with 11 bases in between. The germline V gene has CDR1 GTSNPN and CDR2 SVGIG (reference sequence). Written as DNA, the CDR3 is TGTGCCTGGAGTGGGACAATCGAACAGCCCCAGCATTTT. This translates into CAWSGTIEQPQHF.

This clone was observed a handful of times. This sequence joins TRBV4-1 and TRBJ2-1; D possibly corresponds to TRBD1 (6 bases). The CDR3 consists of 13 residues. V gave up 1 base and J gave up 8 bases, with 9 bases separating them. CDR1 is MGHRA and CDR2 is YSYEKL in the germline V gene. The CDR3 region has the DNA TGCGCCAGCAGCCAAGCCAGGGGCTATGAGCAGTTCTTC. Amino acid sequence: CASSQARGYEQFF.

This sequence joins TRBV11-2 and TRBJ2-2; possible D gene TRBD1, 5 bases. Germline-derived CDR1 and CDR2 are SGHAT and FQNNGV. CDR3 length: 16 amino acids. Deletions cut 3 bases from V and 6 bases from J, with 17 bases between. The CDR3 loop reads CASSFAQVVMAGELFF. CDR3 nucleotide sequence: TGTGCCAGCAGCTTTGCACAGGTGGTGATGGCCGGGGAGCTGTTTTTT.

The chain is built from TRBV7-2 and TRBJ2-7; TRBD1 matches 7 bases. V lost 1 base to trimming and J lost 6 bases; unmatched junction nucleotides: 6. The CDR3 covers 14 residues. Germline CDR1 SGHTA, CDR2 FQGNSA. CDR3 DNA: TGTGCCAGCAGCTTAGGGGACAGACTCGGCGAGCAGTACTTC. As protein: CASSLGDRLGEQYF.

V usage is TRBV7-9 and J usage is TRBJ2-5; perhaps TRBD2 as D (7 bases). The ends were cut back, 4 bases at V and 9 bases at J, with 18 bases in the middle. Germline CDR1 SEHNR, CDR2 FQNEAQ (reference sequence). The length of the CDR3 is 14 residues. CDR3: CASSYTGRPGAQYF. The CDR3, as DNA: TGTGCCAGCAGCTACACCGGGAGGCCAGGGGCCCAGTACTTC.

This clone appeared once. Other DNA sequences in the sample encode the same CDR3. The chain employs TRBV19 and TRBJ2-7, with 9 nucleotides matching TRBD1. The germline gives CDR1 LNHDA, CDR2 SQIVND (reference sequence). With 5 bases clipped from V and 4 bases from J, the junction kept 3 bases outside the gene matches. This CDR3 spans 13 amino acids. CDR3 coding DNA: TGTGCCAGTAGTTTGGACAGGGGATACGAGCAGTACTTC. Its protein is CASSLDRGYEQYF.

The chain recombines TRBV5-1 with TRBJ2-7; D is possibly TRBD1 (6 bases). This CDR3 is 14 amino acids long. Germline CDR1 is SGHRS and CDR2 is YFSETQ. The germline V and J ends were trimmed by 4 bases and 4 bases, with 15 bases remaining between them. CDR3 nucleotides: TGCGCCAGCAGCCTAGACAGGATCCATTACGAGCAGTACTTC. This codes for CASSLDRIHYEQYF.

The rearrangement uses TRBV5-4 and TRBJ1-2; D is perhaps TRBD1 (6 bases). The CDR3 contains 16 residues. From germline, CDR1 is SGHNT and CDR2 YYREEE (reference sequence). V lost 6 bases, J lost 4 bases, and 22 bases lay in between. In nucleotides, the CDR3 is TGTGCCAGCAATGACGCGGACCAGGGGAAAGGCTATGGCTACACCTTC. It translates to CASNDADQGKGYGYTF. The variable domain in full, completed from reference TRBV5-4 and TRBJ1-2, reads ETGVTQSPTHLIKTRGQQVTLRCSSQSGHNTVSWYQQALGQGPQFIFQYYREEENGRGNFPPRFSGLQFPNYSSELNVNALELDDSALYLCASNDADQGKGYGYTFGSGTRLTVV.

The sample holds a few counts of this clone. The CDR3 protein is CASSRAGQTSYEQYF. DNA of the CDR3: TGTGCCAGCAGCCGGGCGGGACAGACATCCTACGAGCAGTACTTC. The chain uses TRBV7-2 and TRBJ2-7, with D tentatively TRBD1 (7 bases). CDR1 and CDR2 (germline): SGHTA, FQGNSA. This CDR3 has 15 residues. Trimming shortened V by 5 bases and J by 1 base, and 15 bases separated the two germline ends.

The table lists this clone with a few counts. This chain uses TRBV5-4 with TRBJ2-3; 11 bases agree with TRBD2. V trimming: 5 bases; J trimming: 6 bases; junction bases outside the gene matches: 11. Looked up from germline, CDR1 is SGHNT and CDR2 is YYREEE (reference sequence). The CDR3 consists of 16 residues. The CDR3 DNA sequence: TGTGCCAGCAGGAGCATTAGCGGGAGGGCGTCCGATACGCAGTATTTT. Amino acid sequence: CASRSISGRASDTQYF.

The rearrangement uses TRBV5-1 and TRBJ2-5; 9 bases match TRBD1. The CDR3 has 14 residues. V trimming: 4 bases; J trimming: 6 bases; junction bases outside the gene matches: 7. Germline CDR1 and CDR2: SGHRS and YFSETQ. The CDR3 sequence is CASSLGQGSQTQYF. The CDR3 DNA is TGCGCCAGCAGCCTAGGACAGGGGAGTCAGACCCAGTACTTC.

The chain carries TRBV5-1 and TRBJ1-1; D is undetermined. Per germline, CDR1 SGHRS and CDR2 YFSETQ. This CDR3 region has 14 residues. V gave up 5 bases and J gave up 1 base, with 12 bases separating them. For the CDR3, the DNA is TGCGCCAGCAGGGAGCTGGCAGCGAACACTGAAGCTTTCTTT. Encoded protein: CASRELAANTEAFF.

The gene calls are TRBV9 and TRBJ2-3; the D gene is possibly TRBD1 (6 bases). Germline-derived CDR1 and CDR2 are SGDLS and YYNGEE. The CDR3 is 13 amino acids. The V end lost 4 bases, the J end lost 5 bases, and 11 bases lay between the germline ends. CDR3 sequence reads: CASSPSRGDTQYF. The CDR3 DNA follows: TGTGCCAGCAGCCCGTCCAGGGGAGATACGCAGTATTTT.

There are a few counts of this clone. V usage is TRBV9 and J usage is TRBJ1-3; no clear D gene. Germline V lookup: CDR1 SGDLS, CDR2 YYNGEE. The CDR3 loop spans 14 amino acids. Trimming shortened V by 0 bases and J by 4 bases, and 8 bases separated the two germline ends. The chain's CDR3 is CASSVDGIGNTIYF. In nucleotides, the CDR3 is TGTGCCAGCAGCGTAGACGGGATCGGAAACACCATATATTTT.